The source of this T cell receptor (beta chain) is a study of OX40 agonist ivuxolimab in advanced cancers. This clone showed up just a few times. Its specificity is unknown. Trimming cost V 2 bases and J 5 bases, with 24 bases left between them. The CDR3 is 18 amino acids. CDR1 and CDR2 (germline): LGHNT, FRNRAP. The study sampled blood at baseline, cycle 4 day 1, and cycle 7 day 1. Whole-study results and caveats: Among the lowest peripheral clonal expansion occurred in 0.1-3.0 mg/kg partial responders.

Produced via immunoSEQ multiplex PCR; TCRdb's table is partial and in-frame only. The table records some 14,000 clones, roughly 60% of them present only once. This sequence joins TRBV12-5 and TRBJ1-2; D gene ambiguous. The sequencing used CD4+ or CD8+ T cells sorted from blood, collected in a trial of the OX40 agonist ivuxolimab. The TCR originated in an adult with an advanced solid tumor such as melanoma, head and neck, liver or kidney cancer. For the CDR3, the DNA is TGTGCTAGTGGTTTGATGGCAGCCCGGCCGGGCAGCCCTTATGGCTACACCTTC. The encoded protein is CASGLMAARPGSPYGYTF.